Listed below are T cell receptor beta chains from one sample, sequenced in a study of vaccination effects on CD4 cells after COVID-19. Their recognized antigens are unknown. TCRdb keeps only in-frame clones here, not all; method: immunoSEQ multiplex PCR. The table has 50,000 or so clones, 67% seen once; the top ten hold 4.5% to 6%. The source material was CD4+ T cells from PBMCs cultured without peptide, sampled before COVID-19 vaccination. These receptors originate from a human donor who received a COVID-19 vaccine. CDR3s include the opening cysteine and the closing phenylalanine or tryptophan. A D gene is named only where the DNA matches it firmly. Only some rows state a clone size, as once, few, many or a class for expanded clones.

j_call	clone_size	d_call	v_call	cdr3_nt	cdr3_aa
TRBJ2-7	-	-	TRBV9	TGTGCCAGCAGCGTAGAGCCGAACCTGCTCTACGAGCAGTACTTC	CASSVEPNLLYEQYF
TRBJ1-2	-	-	TRBV5-1	TGCGCCAGCAGCTTGAGGGGACATTATGGCTACACCTTC	CASSLRGHYGYTF
TRBJ1-4	-	TRBD1	TRBV5-1	TGCGCCAGCAGCCCCCCGACAGGGGGAGGTGAAAAACTGTTTTTT	CASSPPTGGGEKLFF
TRBJ1-1	few	-	TRBV6-4	TGTGCCACCAGCATGGAGGGGAACACTGAAGCTTTCTTT	CATSMEGNTEAFF
TRBJ2-5	-	-	TRBV19	TGTGCCAGTAGTACCCGACTGACCCAAGAGACCCAGTACTTC	CASSTRLTQETQYF
TRBJ2-2	-	TRBD2	TRBV28	TGTGCCAGCAGTTTTCTAGCGGGAGGGCCAAGCGCCGGGGAGCTGTTTTTT	CASSFLAGGPSAGELFF
TRBJ2-3	-	-	TRBV5-4	TGTGCCAGCAGCAAGGATAGGGATACGCAGTATTTT	CASSKDRDTQYF
TRBJ1-1	-	-	TRBV27	TGTGCCAGCAGTTTTTTGATGGGGGGCCAAGCTTTCTTT	CASSFLMGGQAFF
TRBJ2-3	few	-	TRBV5-1	TGCGCCAGCAGCTTGGATCTGGATACGCAGTATTTT	CASSLDLDTQYF
TRBJ2-7	once	TRBD1	TRBV7-2	TGTGCCAGCAGCGGACAGGGGGGCTCCTACGAGCAGTACTTC	CASSGQGGSYEQYF
TRBJ1-2	-	-	TRBV3-1/TRBV3-2	TGTGCCAGCAGCCAAGGTCTGACGGCAAACTATGGCTACACCTTC	CASSQGLTANYGYTF
TRBJ1-2	once	-	TRBV27	TGTGCCAGCAGTTTAATGGCAGGTAGTGGCTACACCTTC	CASSLMAGSGYTF
TRBJ2-2	few	-	TRBV28	TGTGCCAGCAGTTTACAGGGGTCAGGCACCGGGGAGCTGTTTTTT	CASSLQGSGTGELFF
TRBJ1-3	-	-	TRBV3-1/TRBV3-2	TGTGCCAGCAGCCAAGTTAAATCTGGAAACACCATATATTTT	CASSQVKSGNTIYF
TRBJ1-2	-	TRBD1	TRBV28	TGTGCCAGCAGTTTTTCATCTGGGACAGGACATGGCTACACCTTC	CASSFSSGTGHGYTF
TRBJ2-7	-	TRBD2	TRBV5-6	TGTGCCAGCAGCCCACCGGGACTAGCTTCCGAGCAGTACTTC	CASSPPGLASEQYF
TRBJ1-2	few	-	TRBV14	TGTGCCAGCAGCCAAGTCAGGGGAATGAAGTTGGATGGCTACACCTTC	CASSQVRGMKLDGYTF
TRBJ1-2	-	-	TRBV3-1/TRBV3-2	TGTGCCAGCAGCCAAGCCCAGGGAATTAACTATGGCTACACCTTC	CASSQAQGINYGYTF
TRBJ1-1	-	TRBD1	TRBV6-1	TGTGCCAGCAGTGAAAAGGGGGCTTACACTGAAGCTTTCTTT	CASSEKGAYTEAFF
TRBJ1-1	-	TRBD1	TRBV5-1	TGCGCCAGCAGCTTGGAACTCAGGGGGGGAACTGAAGCTTTCTTT	CASSLELRGGTEAFF